These 18 T cell receptor beta chains originate from one sample sequenced in a study of OX40 agonist ivuxolimab in advanced cancers. The method was immunoSEQ multiplex PCR; TCRdb's version includes in-frame clones alone and lacks a portion of them. The sample carries about 71,000 clones, 78% recorded once. This specimen consisted of CD4+ or CD8+ T cells sorted from blood, obtained in a trial of the OX40 agonist ivuxolimab. These receptors came from an adult with an advanced solid tumor such as melanoma, head and neck, liver or kidney cancer.

This clone was seen a handful of times. V gene TRBV5-8 combines with J gene TRBJ1-3; 8 nucleotides match TRBD1. Germline assignment: CDR1 SGHTS and CDR2 YDEGEE. J gave up 0 bases and V 3 bases, and 2 bases lay outside the gene matches. The CDR3 spans 15 residues. CDR3 nucleotide sequence: TGTGCCAGCAGCTCCGGGACAGGCTCTGGAAACACCATATATTTT. Protein product: CASSSGTGSGNTIYF.

The gene calls are TRBV15 and TRBJ1-2; possible D gene TRBD1, 5 bases. CDR3 length: 15 residues. Trimming cost V 3 bases and J 7 bases, with 18 bases left between them. Germline loops: CDR1 LNHNV, CDR2 YYDKDF (reference sequence). The CDR3 reads CATSSGRDPTFGYTF. DNA of the CDR3: TGTGCCACCAGCAGCGGGCGGGACCCCACCTTTGGCTACACCTTC.

This clone has just one count. The genes are TRBV20-1 and TRBJ2-1; the D is unclear. V lost 6 bases to trimming and J lost 7 bases, with 10 bases between them. Per the germline V gene, CDR1 is DFQATT and CDR2 is SNEGSKA (reference sequence). CDR3 length: 11 amino acids. The DNA for the CDR3 is TGCAGTGCAACTCAATGGAATGAGCAGTTCTTC. As protein: CSATQWNEQFF.

The V gene is TRBV2, the J gene TRBJ1-1; D remains ambiguous. Germline V lookup: CDR1 SNHLY, CDR2 FYNNEI. V lost 7 bases and J lost 0, with 3 bases in between. The CDR3 spans 11 residues. In DNA form, the CDR3 reads TGTGCCAGCAAGATGAACACTGAAGCTTTCTTT. Translating it yields CASKMNTEAFF.

This chain uses TRBV7-9 with TRBJ2-1; D possibly corresponds to TRBD2 (5 bases). This CDR3 has 17 residues. Per the germline V gene, CDR1 is SEHNR and CDR2 is FQNEAQ (reference sequence). Trimming pared 1 base from V and 0 bases from J, leaving 13 bases between. For the CDR3, the DNA is TGTGCCAGCAGCTTAGGGGTTAGCGTACTCTCCTACAATGAGCAGTTCTTC. This translates into CASSLGVSVLSYNEQFF.

The chain employs TRBV5-1 and TRBJ2-1; 11 nucleotides agree with TRBD2. From germline, CDR1 is SGHRS and CDR2 YFSETQ. Trimming took 8 bases from V and 8 from J; bases not matched to a gene: 9. The CDR3 is made up of 14 amino acids. CDR3 amino acids: CASQLAGAYDEQFF. The DNA for the CDR3 is TGCGCCAGTCAACTAGCGGGAGCTTACGATGAGCAGTTCTTC.

The sample holds one count of this clone. V is TRBV18 and J is TRBJ2-1; 8 positions agree with TRBD2. Germline trimming cut 3 bases from V and 5 bases from J; bases unmatched to any gene: 12. Looked up from germline, CDR1 is KGHSH and CDR2 is LQKENI. The CDR3 is 17 residues long. This CDR3 reads CASSPRIWAGGDNEQFF. In DNA, the CDR3 is TGTGCCAGCTCACCCCGTATTTGGGCGGGAGGAGACAATGAGCAGTTCTTC.

This chain connects TRBV7-2 to TRBJ2-1, with TRBD2 identical over 12 bases. Germline loops: CDR1 SGHTA, CDR2 FQGNSA. This CDR3 spans 17 amino acids. With V trimmed by 5 bases and J by 2 bases, 7 bases remained unmatched. The CDR3 spells CASSPGLAGSTYNEQFF. The CDR3 DNA reads TGTGCCAGCAGCCCCGGACTAGCGGGGTCTACCTACAATGAGCAGTTCTTC.

The chain joins TRBV9 to TRBJ1-1; D is perhaps TRBD1 (6 bases). Germline V gene data show CDR1 as SGDLS and CDR2 as YYNGEE. The V end was cut by 5 bases, the J end by 4 bases, with 15 bases between. The CDR3 consists of 14 residues. In DNA, the CDR3 is TGTGCCAGCAGTTACAGGGCTGGGGGCACTGAAGCTTTCTTT. It yields the protein CASSYRAGGTEAFF.

About this clone itself: One end of the junction does not line up with germline, which may come from a read error. The chain joins TRBV2 to TRBJ2-3, with TRBD2 identical over 12 bases. Per germline, CDR1 SNHLY and CDR2 FYNNEI. The CDR3 extends over 16 amino acids. CDR3 nucleotide sequence: TGTGCCAGCAGGGAAGGACTAGCGGGATTTACAGATACGCAGTATTTT. This gives the protein CASREGLAGFTDTQYF.

The chain couples TRBV19 to TRBJ1-5; D uncertain. V was trimmed by 0 bases and J by 6 bases, leaving 9 bases between them. Germline-derived CDR1 and CDR2 are LNHDA and SQIVND (reference sequence). The CDR3 runs to 14 residues. Here the CDR3 reads CASSIDSRSQPQHF. The CDR3 bases are TGTGCCAGTAGTATAGATAGCAGGAGTCAGCCCCAGCATTTT.

The chain uses TRBV9 and TRBJ1-1; TRBD1 matches at 9 bases. In germline, CDR1 is SGDLS, CDR2 YYNGEE. This CDR3 has 16 amino acids. V shed 2 bases, J shed 1 base, and the junction held 6 bases outside the gene matches. The CDR3: CASSVGQGHTNTEAFF. The CDR3 DNA is TGTGCCAGCAGCGTGGGACAGGGCCACACGAACACTGAAGCTTTCTTT. Full variable domain (missing parts from reference TRBV9 and TRBJ1-1): DSGVTQTPKHLITATGQRVTLRCSPRSGDLSVYWYQQSLDQGLQFLIQYYNGEERAKGNILERFSAQQFPDLHSELNLSSLELGDSALYFCASSVGQGHTNTEAFFGQGTRLTVV.

The gene calls are TRBV4-2 and TRBJ2-5; perhaps D is TRBD1 or TRBD2 (5 bases each). The CDR3 runs to 15 residues. Germline CDR1 is LGHNA and CDR2 is YNFKEQ. Trimming cost V 0 bases and J 3 bases, with 11 bases left between them. The CDR3 region is CASSQEGRVEETQYF. Here the CDR3 DNA reads TGTGCCAGCAGCCAAGAGGGACGGGTGGAAGAGACCCAGTACTTC.

Only a few counts were recorded for this clone. The CDR3 protein is CASSPRQDSYEQYF. Written as DNA, the CDR3 is TGTGCCAGCTCACCGCGACAGGATTCCTACGAGCAGTACTTC. This chain links TRBV18 with TRBJ2-7; tentative D call: TRBD1 (6 bases). The CDR3 runs 14 residues. Trimming pared 3 bases from V and 1 base from J, leaving 10 bases between. CDR1 and CDR2 (germline): KGHSH, LQKENI.

A single count supports this clone. J is TRBJ1-5 and V is TRBV7-3; possibly TRBD1 for D (6 bases). The V gene lost 0 bases and the J gene lost 6 bases, with 6 bases spanning the gap. This CDR3 spans 13 amino acids. The V gene's germline CDR1 is SGHTA and CDR2 FQGTGA. CDR3 in DNA: TGTGCCAGCAGCTTAACAGGGGGTCAGCCCCAGCATTTT. This translates into CASSLTGGQPQHF.

The chain employs TRBV28 and TRBJ1-2; 12 bases line up with TRBD1. V shed 6 bases and J 6 bases; nucleotides not matched to a gene: 8. CDR3 length equals 15 residues. Per germline, CDR1 MDHEN and CDR2 SYDVKM. CDR3 coding DNA: TGTGCCAGCAGCCCGGGACAGGGGGCGAACCATGGCTACACCTTC. Its translation is CASSPGQGANHGYTF.

This chain links TRBV28 with TRBJ1-5, with D possibly being TRBD1 (5 bases). Per the germline V gene, CDR1 is MDHEN and CDR2 is SYDVKM. The CDR3 covers 14 residues. Trimming took off 6 bases at V and 7 bases at J, with 16 bases between the two ends. This CDR3 reads CASRLPGGFQPQHF. CDR3 in DNA: TGTGCCAGCAGGCTCCCCGGGGGGTTCCAGCCCCAGCATTTT.

The rearrangement uses TRBV7-2 and TRBJ1-1, with D perhaps TRBD1 (6 bases). CDR3 length: 14 residues. CDR1 and CDR2 (germline): SGHTA, FQGNSA. Trimming removed 5 bases at V and 1 base at J, with 11 bases between. CDR3 coding DNA: TGTGCCAGCAGCCTATGGACAGAGAACACTGAAGCTTTCTTT. This gives the protein CASSLWTENTEAFF.